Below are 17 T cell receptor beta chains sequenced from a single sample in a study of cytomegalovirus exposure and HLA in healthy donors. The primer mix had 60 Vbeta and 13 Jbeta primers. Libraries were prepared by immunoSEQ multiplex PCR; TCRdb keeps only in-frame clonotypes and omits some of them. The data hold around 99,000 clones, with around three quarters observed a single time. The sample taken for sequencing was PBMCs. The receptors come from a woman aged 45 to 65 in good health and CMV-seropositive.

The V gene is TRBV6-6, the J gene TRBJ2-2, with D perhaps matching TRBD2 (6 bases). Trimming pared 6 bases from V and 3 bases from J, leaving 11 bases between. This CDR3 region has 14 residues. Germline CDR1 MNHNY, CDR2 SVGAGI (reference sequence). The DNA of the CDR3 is TGTGCCAGCAGCCGGGACTCCTACACCGGGGAGCTGTTTTTT. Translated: CASSRDSYTGELFF.

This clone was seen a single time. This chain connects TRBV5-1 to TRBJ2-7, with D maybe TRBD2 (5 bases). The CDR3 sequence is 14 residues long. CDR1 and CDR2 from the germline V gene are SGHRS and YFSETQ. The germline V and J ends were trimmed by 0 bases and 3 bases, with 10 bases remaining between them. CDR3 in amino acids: CASSLESRGYEQYF. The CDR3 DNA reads TGCGCCAGCAGCTTGGAATCTCGGGGCTACGAGCAGTACTTC.

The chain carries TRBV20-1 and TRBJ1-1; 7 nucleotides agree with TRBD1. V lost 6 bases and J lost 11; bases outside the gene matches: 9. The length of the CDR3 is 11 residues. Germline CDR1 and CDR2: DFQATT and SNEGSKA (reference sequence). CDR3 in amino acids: CSALDREVAFF. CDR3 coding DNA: TGCAGTGCGCTAGACAGGGAGGTTGCTTTCTTT.

The CDR3 DNA sequence: TGTGCCAGCAGCGTAGTCATCGGGACAGGGGGCACTGAAAAACTGTTTTTT. It specifies CASSVVIGTGGTEKLFF. The V gene is TRBV9, the J gene TRBJ1-4; 12 bases agree with TRBD1. The CDR3 runs to 17 residues. Germline V lookup: CDR1 SGDLS, CDR2 YYNGEE. The V segment lost 0 bases and the J segment 7 bases; nucleotides outside the gene matches: 7.

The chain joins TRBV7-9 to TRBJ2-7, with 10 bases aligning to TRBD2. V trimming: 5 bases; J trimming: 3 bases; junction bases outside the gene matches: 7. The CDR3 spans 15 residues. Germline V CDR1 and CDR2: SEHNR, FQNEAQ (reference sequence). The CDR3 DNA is TGTGCCAGCAGCCGTGGGACTAGCGAGGGCTACGAGCAGTACTTC. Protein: CASSRGTSEGYEQYF.

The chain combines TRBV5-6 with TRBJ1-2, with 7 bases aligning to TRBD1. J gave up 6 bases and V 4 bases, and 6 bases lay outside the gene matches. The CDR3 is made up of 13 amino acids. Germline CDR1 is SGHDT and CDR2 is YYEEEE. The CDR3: CASSPQGVDGYTF. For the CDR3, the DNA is TGTGCCAGCAGCCCCCAGGGGGTCGATGGCTACACCTTC.

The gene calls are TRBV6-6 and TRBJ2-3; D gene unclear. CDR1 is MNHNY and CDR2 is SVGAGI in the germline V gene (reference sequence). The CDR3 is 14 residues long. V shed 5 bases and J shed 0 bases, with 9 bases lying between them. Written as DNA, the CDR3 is TGTGCCAGCAGTCGACAAGCAAGCACAGATACGCAGTATTTT. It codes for CASSRQASTDTQYF.

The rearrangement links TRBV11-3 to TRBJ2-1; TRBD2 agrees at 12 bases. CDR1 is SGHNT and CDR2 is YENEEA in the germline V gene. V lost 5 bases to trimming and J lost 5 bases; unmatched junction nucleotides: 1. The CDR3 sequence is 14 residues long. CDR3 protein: CASSRLAGDNEQFF. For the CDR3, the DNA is TGTGCCAGCAGCCGACTAGCGGGAGACAATGAGCAGTTCTTC. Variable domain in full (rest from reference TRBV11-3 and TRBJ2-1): EAGVVQSPRYKIIEKKQPVAFWCNPISGHNTLYWYLQNLGQGPELLIRYENEEAVDDSQLPKDRFSAERLKGVDSTLKIQPAELGDSAVYLCASSRLAGDNEQFFGPGTRLTVL.

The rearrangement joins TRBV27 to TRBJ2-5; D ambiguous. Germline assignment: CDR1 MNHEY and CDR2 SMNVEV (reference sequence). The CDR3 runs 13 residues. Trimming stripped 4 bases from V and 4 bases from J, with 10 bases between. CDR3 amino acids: CASSYLVGETQYF. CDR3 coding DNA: TGTGCCAGCAGTTACTTGGTCGGAGAGACCCAGTACTTC.

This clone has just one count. The CDR3 DNA sequence: TGTGCCATCCGGGACAGGACTAATGAAAAACTGTTTTTT. It specifies CAIRDRTNEKLFF. V gene TRBV10-3 combines with J gene TRBJ1-4, with 8 bases aligning to TRBD1. The CDR3 spans 13 residues. J lost 2 bases, V lost 8 bases, and 1 base had no gene match. CDR1 ENHRY and CDR2 SYGVKD come from the germline V gene.

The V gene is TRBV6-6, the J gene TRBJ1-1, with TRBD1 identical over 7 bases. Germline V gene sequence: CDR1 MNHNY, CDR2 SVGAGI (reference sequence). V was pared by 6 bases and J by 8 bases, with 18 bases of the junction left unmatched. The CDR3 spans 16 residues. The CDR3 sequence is CASRPGTGTAFGEAFF. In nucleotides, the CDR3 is TGTGCCAGCAGGCCCGGGACCGGGACAGCTTTTGGGGAAGCTTTCTTT.

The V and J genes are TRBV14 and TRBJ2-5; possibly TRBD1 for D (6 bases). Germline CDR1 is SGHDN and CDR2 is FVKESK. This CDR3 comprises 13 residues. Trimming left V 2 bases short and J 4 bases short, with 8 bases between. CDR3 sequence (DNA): TGTGCCAGCAGCCAATTCAGGGGAGAGACCCAGTACTTC. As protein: CASSQFRGETQYF.

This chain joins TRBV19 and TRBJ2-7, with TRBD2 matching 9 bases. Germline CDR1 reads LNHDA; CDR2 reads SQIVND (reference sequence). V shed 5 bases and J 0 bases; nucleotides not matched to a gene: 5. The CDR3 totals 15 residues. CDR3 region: CASSPRSGSSYEQYF. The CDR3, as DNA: TGTGCCAGTAGTCCACGTAGCGGGAGCTCCTACGAGCAGTACTTC.

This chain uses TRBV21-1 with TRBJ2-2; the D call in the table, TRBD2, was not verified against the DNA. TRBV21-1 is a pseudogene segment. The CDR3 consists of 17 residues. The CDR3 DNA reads TGTGCCAGCAATCGGGGAAGGACTAGCGGGAGGCACGGGGAGCTGTTTTTT. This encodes CASNRGRTSGRHGELFF.

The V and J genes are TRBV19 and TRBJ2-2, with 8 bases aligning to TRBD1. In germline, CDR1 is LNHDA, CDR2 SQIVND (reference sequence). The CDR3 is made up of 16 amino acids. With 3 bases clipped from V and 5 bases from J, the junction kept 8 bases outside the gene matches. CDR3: CASSITGQGWTGELFF. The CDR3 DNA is TGTGCCAGTAGTATTACCGGACAGGGATGGACCGGGGAGCTGTTTTTT.

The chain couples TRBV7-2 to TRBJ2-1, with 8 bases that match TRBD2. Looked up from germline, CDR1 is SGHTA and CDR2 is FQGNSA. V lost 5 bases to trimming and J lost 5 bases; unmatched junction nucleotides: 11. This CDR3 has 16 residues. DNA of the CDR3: TGTGCCAGCAGCCCCGGGGGGGCGGGAGGCCACAATGAGCAGTTCTTC. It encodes CASSPGGAGGHNEQFF. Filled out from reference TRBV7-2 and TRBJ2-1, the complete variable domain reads GAGVSQSPSNKVTEKGKDVELRCDPISGHTALYWYRQSLGQGLEFLIYFQGNSAPDKSGLPSDRFSAERTGGSVSTLTIQRTQQEDSAVYLCASSPGGAGGHNEQFFGPGTRLTVL.

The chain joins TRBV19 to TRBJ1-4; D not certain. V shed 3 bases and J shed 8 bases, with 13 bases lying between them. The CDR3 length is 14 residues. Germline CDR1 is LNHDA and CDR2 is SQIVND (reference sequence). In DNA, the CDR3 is TGTGCCAGTAGTATTTCTCGGGGTGTCGAAAAACTGTTTTTT. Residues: CASSISRGVEKLFF.